The T cell receptor (beta chain) described here comes from a study of blood T cell repertoires in COVID-19. Across the whole study: Samples representing acute and convalescent COVID-19 were sourced from the United States, Italy and Spain. Nucleic acid was either cDNA or gDNA, and it came from T cells, B-cell-depleted T cells, or PBMCs.

TCRdb's table, derived via immunoSEQ multiplex PCR, lists solely in-frame clones and lacks some. This table holds more than 150,000 clones, 75% to 80% found once. CDR3 length: 13 residues. Germline-derived CDR1 and CDR2 are SGHVS and FNYEAQ. V was clipped by 5 bases and J by 3 bases, with 8 bases between them. Material for sequencing was peripheral blood. V gene TRBV7-6 combines with J gene TRBJ2-1, with D perhaps matching TRBD2 (5 bases). The receptor comes from a woman in her 70s with acute or convalescent COVID-19. CDR3 region: CASSRGGYNEQFF. Written as DNA, the CDR3 is TGTGCCAGCAGCCGCGGAGGCTACAATGAGCAGTTCTTC.